Listed below are T cell receptor beta chains from one sample, sequenced in a study of cytomegalovirus exposure and HLA in healthy donors. Libraries were prepared by immunoSEQ multiplex PCR; TCRdb keeps only in-frame clonotypes and omits some of them. The repertoire consists of 110,000 to 150,000 clones, with around a tenth occurring once and the leading ten covering 1.8%. The sequenced material came from PBMCs. These receptors came from a man aged 45-65 years in good health and CMV-seronegative. CDR3s include the opening cysteine and the closing phenylalanine or tryptophan. D genes are given only for firm matches. Size tells how often a clone was seen (once, few, many) or the class of an expanded clone, and some rows leave it out.

d_call | j_call | clone_size | v_call | cdr3_aa | cdr3_nt
TRBD2 | TRBJ2-7 | NA | TRBV30 | CAWSVGLAGARYEQYF | TGTGCCTGGAGTGTAGGGCTAGCGGGAGCTCGTTACGAGCAGTACTTC
TRBD1 | TRBJ1-1 | few | TRBV6-1 | CASGRDRGYTEAFF | TGTGCCAGCGGACGGGACAGGGGGTATACTGAAGCTTTCTTT
NA | TRBJ1-1 | NA | TRBV6-5 | CASREGTPNTEAFF | TGTGCCAGCAGAGAAGGGACACCTAACACTGAAGCTTTCTTT
NA | TRBJ1-2 | NA | TRBV30 | CAWSVRGVLGYGYTF | TGTGCCTGGAGTGTACGGGGGGTTTTAGGCTATGGCTACACCTTC
NA | TRBJ1-1 | few | TRBV7-3 | CASSMGVNTEAFF | TGTGCCAGCAGCATGGGAGTGAACACTGAAGCTTTCTTT
TRBD2 | TRBJ2-5 | few | TRBV12-5 | CASGMGRVDAGETQYF | TGTGCTAGTGGTATGGGGAGGGTTGACGCGGGGGAGACCCAGTACTTC
NA | TRBJ2-3 | few | TRBV10-1 | CASSGTGGITTKPDTQYF | TGCGCCAGCAGTGGCACTGGGGGCATAACAACCAAACCAGATACGCAGTATTTT
TRBD1 | TRBJ2-7 | NA | TRBV27 | CASTPRTGVPYEQYF | TGTGCCAGCACCCCCAGGACAGGGGTGCCCTACGAGCAGTACTTC
TRBD1 | TRBJ2-2 | NA | TRBV19 | CASSQGQGIGELFF | TGTGCCAGTAGTCAGGGACAGGGGATCGGGGAGCTGTTTTTT
NA | TRBJ2-2 | NA | TRBV11-3 | CASSLVAGLNTGELFF | TGTGCCAGCAGCTTAGTGGCAGGTCTGAACACCGGGGAGCTGTTTTTT
TRBD1 | TRBJ1-6 | NA | TRBV19 | CASSRGDRENSPLHF | TGTGCCAGTAGTAGGGGGGACAGGGAGAATTCACCCCTCCACTTT
TRBD1 | TRBJ1-2 | NA | TRBV5-4 | CASSSGQGQGYTF | TGTGCCAGCAGCTCGGGACAGGGTCAGGGCTACACCTTC
TRBD1 | TRBJ2-7 | few | TRBV11-2 | CASSSRQGSYEQYF | TGTGCCAGCAGCTCCCGACAGGGAAGCTACGAGCAGTACTTC
TRBD2 | TRBJ2-3 | few | TRBV9 | CASSRAGGPDTQYF | TGTGCCAGCAGCCGAGCGGGAGGACCAGATACGCAGTATTTT
NA | TRBJ2-5 | NA | TRBV7-6 | CASSSQVGTRETQYF | TGTGCCAGCAGCTCACAAGTAGGGACACGAGAGACCCAGTACTTC
NA | TRBJ1-1 | NA | TRBV7-6 | CASSLDTNTEAFF | TGTGCCAGCAGTTTGGACACGAACACTGAAGCTTTCTTT
NA | TRBJ2-5 | few | TRBV6-6 | CASSSLRQEETQYF | TGTGCCAGCAGTTCTTTACGACAGGAAGAGACCCAGTACTTC
TRBD1 | TRBJ1-4 | NA | TRBV28 | CGGPGQGDKLFF | TGTGGAGGACCGGGACAGGGTGATAAACTGTTTTTT
TRBD1 | TRBJ1-4 | NA | TRBV2 | CASSERQGAGKLFF | TGTGCCAGCAGTGAACGTCAGGGGGCAGGAAAACTGTTTTTT
TRBD1 | TRBJ1-1 | NA | TRBV19 | CTSSISGGGNTEAFF | TGTACCAGTAGTATATCAGGGGGCGGGAACACTGAAGCTTTCTTT
TRBD2 | TRBJ2-7 | NA | TRBV7-2 | CASSGGGWEQYF | TGTGCCAGCAGCGGGGGGGGATGGGAGCAGTACTTC
NA | TRBJ2-1 | few | TRBV5-1 | CASRLGQQLGAVGWRAYNEQFF | TGCGCCAGCCGTTTAGGCCAGCAGCTTGGCGCCGTAGGTTGGCGGGCGTACAATGAGCAGTTCTTC
NA | TRBJ2-7 | NA | TRBV2 | CASSRLLDLSYEQYF | TGTGCCAGCAGTAGACTCCTCGACCTCTCCTACGAGCAGTACTTC
NA | TRBJ2-7 | NA | TRBV21-1 | CASSKARGGQGLSYEQYF | TGTGCCAGCAGCAAAGCTCGGGGGGGACAGGGTCTATCCTACGAGCAGTACTTC
NA | TRBJ1-2 | NA | TRBV28 | CASSSPSDSNYGYTF | TGTGCCAGCAGTTCCCCCTCAGACAGTAACTATGGCTACACCTTC
NA | TRBJ1-5 | NA | TRBV6-5 | CASTSRHRGQPQHF | TGTGCCAGCACCTCGAGACACCGGGGACAGCCCCAGCATTTT
NA | TRBJ1-5 | few | TRBV19 | CASSIGGGNNQPQHF | TGTGCCAGTAGTATTGGGGGCGGAAACAATCAGCCCCAGCATTTT
NA | TRBJ2-7 | few | TRBV19 | CASSMTMAEPSYEQYF | TGTGCCAGTAGTATGACTATGGCTGAGCCATCGTACGAGCAGTACTTC
TRBD1 | TRBJ1-5 | few | TRBV2 | CASSGQGVGQPQHF | TGTGCCAGCAGTGGACAGGGAGTGGGTCAGCCCCAGCATTTT
NA | TRBJ1-1 | few | TRBV7-9 | CASSQTENTEAFF | TGTGCCAGCAGCCAGACAGAGAACACTGAAGCTTTCTTT
NA | TRBJ2-1 | NA | TRBV2 | CASSEENIRGYNEQFF | TGTGCCAGCAGTGAAGAGAATATAAGGGGCTACAATGAGCAGTTCTTC
NA | TRBJ1-5 | many | TRBV19 | CASSISQGWGDQPQHF | TGTGCCAGTAGTATTTCACAGGGATGGGGTGACCAGCCCCAGCATTTT
NA | TRBJ1-5 | few | TRBV29-1 | CSVRTGSNQPQHF | TGCAGCGTTAGGACTGGGAGCAATCAGCCCCAGCATTTT
TRBD1 | TRBJ2-7 | NA | TRBV29-1 | CSVEGQYEQYF | TGCAGCGTTGAGGGACAGTACGAGCAGTACTTC
TRBD2 | TRBJ2-5 | NA | TRBV5-1 | CASSVGTSGSVKTQYF | TGCGCCAGCAGCGTCGGGACTAGCGGGAGTGTGAAGACCCAGTACTTC
NA | TRBJ2-5 | NA | TRBV11-2 | CASSSLRRLPGTQYF | TGTGCCAGCAGCTCCCTACGGCGTCTCCCGGGGACCCAGTACTTC
NA | TRBJ1-1 | NA | TRBV28 | CASNPGGNTEAFF | TGTGCCAGCAACCCGGGGGGGAACACTGAAGCTTTCTTT
NA | TRBJ2-1 | few | TRBV6-5 | CASRGTYNEQFF | TGTGCCAGCCGGGGGACTTACAATGAGCAGTTCTTC